This T cell receptor (beta chain) emerged from a study of graft-versus-host responses after intestinal transplantation. Study-wide background: Recipients had multivisceral, liver-intestinal, or isolated intestinal transplants. Each patient got anti-thymocyte globulin induction, then tacrolimus and steroids for roughly 3 years. Findings and caveats of the study: High graft-versus-host to host-versus-graft clonal ratios were found in allografts of patients who had graft-donor T cell macrochimerism.

TCRdb keeps only in-frame clones here, not all; method: immunoSEQ multiplex PCR. Of 80,000 to 100,000 clones in the sample, 90% to 95% were seen once. In this sample, this clone turned up once. Its antigen is currently unknown. This TCR came from a human donor who was the organ donor for an intestinal transplant. Material: unstimulated CD4+ T cells sorted from spleen or lymph node cells, obtained before transplant.

The CDR3 DNA follows: TGTGCCAGCAGTGAAGCGCGGCCGAACACCGGGGAGCTGTTTTTT. This gives the protein CASSEARPNTGELFF. The J gene is TRBJ2-2, the V gene TRBV2, with D unclear. V was cut by 0 bases and J by 0 bases, with 5 bases left in between. The CDR3 consists of 15 residues. From germline, CDR1 is SNHLY and CDR2 FYNNEI.